The entry below describes one T cell receptor (beta chain). The sample comes from a study of blood T cell repertoires in COVID-19. Study overall: Sites in the United States, Italy and Spain provided acute and convalescent COVID-19 samples.

Authors' data handling: Counts of nucleated cells, estimated from reference gene primer amplification, were obtained. Method: immunoSEQ multiplex PCR; TCRdb's copy keeps in-frame clones and lacks some. The DNA was the basis for D and trimming; V, J and clone size are from that table. The data show 90,000 to 100,000 clones, with 81% seen just once and roughly 10% held by the top ten. CDR1 SQVTM and CDR2 ANQGSEA come from the germline V gene. There are 15 residues in the CDR3. V trimming: 6 bases; J trimming: 0 bases; junction bases outside the gene matches: 3. Sequencing was carried out using peripheral blood. The J gene is TRBJ2-3, the V gene TRBV29-1; 13 positions agree with TRBD2. This clonotype was sampled from a woman older than 75 with acute or convalescent COVID-19. CDR3 sequence reads: CSVGLAGTSTDTQYF. CDR3 sequence (DNA): TGCAGCGTGGGACTAGCGGGGACTAGCACAGATACGCAGTATTTT.